This T cell receptor beta chain was observed in a study of blood T cell repertoires in COVID-19. Study at large: Donors in the United States, Italy and Spain gave samples during acute or convalescent COVID-19. T cells, B-cell-depleted T cells, or PBMCs supplied cDNA or gDNA.

The germline gives CDR1 SGHRS, CDR2 YFSETQ. The CDR3 is 15 residues long. V was shortened by 5 bases and J by 0 bases, with 13 bases between the two germline ends. Authors' analysis steps: By means of reference gene primer amplification, nucleated cell counts were estimated. Assay: immunoSEQ multiplex PCR; the TCRdb copy retains only in-frame clones and omits some. V and J calls and clone size are as listed in that table; D and trimming were resolved from the DNA. The profile shows about 100,000 clones, just over 90% of them singletons. This clone has a single count. The source material was peripheral blood. The sequence came from a man in his forties or fifties with active COVID-19. The V call is TRBV5-1, the J call TRBJ2-3; no reliable D call. This chain's CDR3 is CASSRTGTSTDTQYF. As DNA, the CDR3 is TGCGCCAGCAGTCGCACCGGTACTAGCACAGATACGCAGTATTTT.